A single sample is the source of the 15 T cell receptor beta chains below, sequenced in a study of OX40 agonist ivuxolimab in advanced cancers. TCRdb keeps only in-frame clones here, not all; method: immunoSEQ multiplex PCR. The sample lists 12,000 to 15,000 clones, roughly 89% seen once, with around a quarter in the top ten. The sequences come from CD4+ or CD8+ T cells sorted from blood, collected in a trial of the OX40 agonist ivuxolimab. The source is an adult with an advanced solid tumor such as melanoma, head and neck, liver or kidney cancer.

CDR3 in amino acids: CASSLLTTGNTEAFF. CDR3 nucleotide sequence: TGTGCCAGCAGCTTACTTACGACAGGGAACACTGAAGCTTTCTTT. The chain is built from TRBV7-6 and TRBJ1-1, with D perhaps TRBD1 (6 bases). The germline V gene has CDR1 SGHVS and CDR2 FNYEAQ. The CDR3 extends over 15 amino acids. V shed 2 bases and J shed 1 base, with 11 bases lying between them.

The V gene is TRBV6-5, the J gene TRBJ1-1; 8 nucleotides line up with TRBD1. Germline V CDR1 and CDR2: MNHEY, SVGAGI. The J segment lost 5 bases and the V segment lost 2 bases, leaving 7 bases of the junction unmatched. The CDR3 extends over 15 amino acids. The CDR3 protein is CASSYVAGGETEAFF. In nucleotides, the CDR3 is TGTGCCAGCAGTTACGTCGCAGGGGGCGAAACTGAAGCTTTCTTT.

V and J are TRBV30 and TRBJ2-3; 8 positions agree with TRBD1. The CDR3 contains 15 residues. CDR1 GTSNPN and CDR2 SVGIG come from the germline V gene (reference sequence). V was pared by 3 bases and J by 0 bases, with 5 bases of the junction left unmatched. This CDR3 is CAWSGTGLSTDTQYF. The DNA of the CDR3 is TGTGCCTGGAGCGGGACAGGCCTTAGCACAGATACGCAGTATTTT.

This chain links TRBV7-9 with TRBJ2-5, with 13 bases matching TRBD2. The trim removed 6 bases at V and 4 bases at J, leaving 17 bases unmatched. The CDR3 is 19 amino acids. Per germline, CDR1 SEHNR and CDR2 FQNEAQ (reference sequence). Written as DNA, the CDR3 is TGTGCCAGCAGTGAGGGGGGTTGGACTAGCGGGAGCTTTGTAGAGACCCAGTACTTC. It translates to CASSEGGWTSGSFVETQYF.

This clone appeared a single time. At the DNA level, this CDR3 is encoded by other sequences in the same sample as well. V and J are TRBV27 and TRBJ2-7; 7 bases fit TRBD1. The CDR3 consists of 12 residues. The ends lost 3 bases at V and 7 bases at J; junction bases unmatched: 3. Germline V gene lookup returns CDR1 MNHEY and CDR2 SMNVEV (reference sequence). CDR3 residues: CASSLIRGEQYF. The DNA of the CDR3 is TGTGCCAGCAGTTTGATCAGGGGGGAGCAGTACTTC.

In regard to this clone: Other nucleotide sequences in the sample specify the same CDR3. The CDR3 DNA sequence: TGTGCCAGCAGCCCTAGGGGCACTGAAGCTTTCTTT. It encodes CASSPRGTEAFF. V is TRBV27 and J is TRBJ1-1; a possible D gene is TRBD1 (5 bases). Per the germline V gene, CDR1 is MNHEY and CDR2 is SMNVEV (reference sequence). V was cut by 6 bases and J by 4 bases, with 9 bases left in between. The CDR3 loop spans 12 amino acids.

DNA for the CDR3: TGTGCCAGCAGCGTATCGGGCAGCTGGGGTGAAAAACTGTTTTTT. It codes for CASSVSGSWGEKLFF. J is TRBJ1-4 and V is TRBV9; unclear D gene. V lost 1 base and J lost 7, with 14 bases in between. Germline-derived CDR1 and CDR2 are SGDLS and YYNGEE. This CDR3 comprises 15 residues.

The rearrangement uses TRBV6-1 and TRBJ2-2; D possibly matches TRBD1 or TRBD2 (5 bases each). This CDR3 region has 15 residues. Germline V gene lookup returns CDR1 MNHNS and CDR2 SASEGT. The germline V and J ends were trimmed by 4 bases and 4 bases, with 13 bases remaining between them. The CDR3 coding sequence is TGTGCCAGCAGTGCCGGGACCTACTTCACCGGGGAGCTGTTTTTT. Translated, it gives CASSAGTYFTGELFF.

The chain couples TRBV29-1 to TRBJ2-1; 8 positions match TRBD2. Germline V lookup: CDR1 SQVTM, CDR2 ANQGSEA. Trimming removed 5 bases from V and 0 bases from J; junction bases left unmatched: 0. The CDR3 is made up of 13 amino acids. CDR3 loop: CSVSGSSYNEQFF. The CDR3 coding sequence is TGCAGCGTTAGCGGGAGCTCCTACAATGAGCAGTTCTTC.

This clone was counted a few times. J is TRBJ2-2 and V is TRBV5-1, with D unresolved. The CDR3 extends over 15 amino acids. The V end was cut by 1 base, the J end by 0 bases, with 7 bases between. Germline CDR1 is SGHRS and CDR2 is YFSETQ. Here the CDR3 DNA reads TGCGCCAGCAGCTTGAGCAGCCCGAACACCGGGGAGCTGTTTTTT. Protein sequence: CASSLSSPNTGELFF. Using reference TRBV5-1 and TRBJ2-2 for the parts outside the CDR3, the full variable domain is KAGVTQTPRYLIKTRGQQVTLSCSPISGHRSVSWYQQTPGQGLQFLFEYFSETQRNKGNFPGRFSGRQFSNSRSEMNVSTLELGDSALYLCASSLSSPNTGELFFGEGSRLTVL.

The rearrangement uses TRBV19 and TRBJ2-7, with unresolved D. Germline V gene sequence: CDR1 LNHDA, CDR2 SQIVND (reference sequence). The CDR3 has 13 amino acids. The ends were cut back, 5 bases at V and 0 bases at J, with 8 bases in the middle. CDR3 sequence: CASSGGVSYEQYF. CDR3 sequence (DNA): TGTGCCAGTAGTGGCGGAGTCTCCTACGAGCAGTACTTC.

The V call is TRBV2, the J call TRBJ2-5; 9 nucleotides match TRBD2. CDR1 and CDR2 (germline): SNHLY, FYNNEI. CDR3 length equals 16 residues. J gave up 10 bases and V 6 bases, and 18 bases lay outside the gene matches. CDR3 region: CASSLPDLAGNGDQYF. The CDR3 DNA reads TGTGCCAGCAGCCTCCCCGACCTAGCGGGGAACGGCGACCAGTACTTC.

V and J are TRBV27 and TRBJ2-7, with TRBD1 identical over 9 bases. Trimming cost V 5 bases and J 4 bases; bases outside gene matches: 3. Germline-derived CDR1 and CDR2 are MNHEY and SMNVEV (reference sequence). The CDR3 is made up of 13 amino acids. The CDR3 protein is CASSRDRAYEQYF. CDR3 sequence (DNA): TGTGCCAGCAGTCGGGACAGGGCATACGAGCAGTACTTC.

CDR3 in DNA: TGTGCCAGCAGCTTAAGGTCGGACAGGTCCTACGAGCAGTACTTC. Residues: CASSLRSDRSYEQYF. This chain joins TRBV7-9 and TRBJ2-7; 7 bases agree with TRBD1. CDR1 is SEHNR, CDR2 FQNEAQ, per germline (reference sequence). Unmatched junction bases numbered 5, after V lost 2 bases and J lost 1 base. The CDR3 spans 15 residues.

This rearrangement joins TRBV29-1 to TRBJ2-2; 12 bases fit TRBD2. The trim removed 4 bases at V and 0 bases at J, leaving 9 bases unmatched. Germline V gene lookup returns CDR1 SQVTM and CDR2 ANQGSEA. This CDR3 comprises 18 residues. CDR3 protein: CSVVGLAGGASNTGELFF. DNA for the CDR3: TGCAGCGTTGTTGGGCTAGCGGGAGGGGCCTCGAACACCGGGGAGCTGTTTTTT.